A selection of T cell receptor beta chains follows, all from one sample in a study of CD8+ T cells in alopecia areata. Sequencing was performed with immunoSEQ multiplex PCR; in TCRdb, only in-frame clones are kept and a portion is missing. This table holds 150,000 to 200,000 clones, around 58% found once. The sample consisted of CD8+ T cells sorted from blood, taken at week 24, from a patient treated with tofacitinib. The receptors stem from a human donor with alopecia areata. Each CDR3 is given with its conserved first and last residue. A D gene is named only where the DNA matches it firmly. Clone sizes are given selectively: once, few, many, or a class where the clone is expanded.

d_call	clone_size	j_call	v_call	cdr3_nt	cdr3_aa
-	few	TRBJ1-2	TRBV30	TGTGCCTGGAGTGTCGCACAGTACTATGGCTACACCTTC	CAWSVAQYYGYTF
-	-	TRBJ1-2	TRBV4-1	TGCGCCAGCAGCCAACTGCAGGGGTTGGGCTATGGCTACACCTTC	CASSQLQGLGYGYTF
-	few	TRBJ2-7	TRBV6-6	TGTGCCAGCAGTAGGGGCGGCTACGAGCAGTACTTC	CASSRGGYEQYF
-	-	TRBJ1-1	TRBV5-1	TGCGCCAGCAGCTTGTCCAGAAACACTGAAGCTTTCTTT	CASSLSRNTEAFF
-	-	TRBJ1-1	TRBV9	TGTGCCAGCAGCGTCAGGGGCAACACTGAAGCTTTCTTT	CASSVRGNTEAFF
-	-	TRBJ2-2	TRBV29-1	TGCAGCGTCAGGGGCTCGAACACCGGGGAGCTGTTTTTT	CSVRGSNTGELFF
-	few	TRBJ2-2	TRBV27	TGTGCCAGCAAGCTGGGGGGCGGCACCGGGGAGCTGTTTTTT	CASKLGGGTGELFF
-	-	TRBJ1-6	TRBV13	TGTGCCAGCAGCTTAGAGGGGGACGGTTCACCCCTCCACTTT	CASSLEGDGSPLHF
TRBD1	once	TRBJ1-2	TRBV13	TGTGCCAGCCGCCGGGGCGCCGGACAGGGTATCTACACCTTC	CASRRGAGQGIYTF
-	-	TRBJ2-3	TRBV30	TGTGCCTGGAGTTGGTCGGGCACAGATACGCAGTATTTT	CAWSWSGTDTQYF
TRBD2	-	TRBJ2-1	TRBV29-1	TGCAGCGTTGGAAGCGGGGGGGCCCCCCATGAGCAGTTCTTC	CSVGSGGAPHEQFF
TRBD1	-	TRBJ1-2	TRBV9	TGTGCCAGCGACGGGACAGGGCTTGGCTACACCTTC	CASDGTGLGYTF
-	-	TRBJ2-5	TRBV5-1	TGCGCCAGCAGCTCTCCCGACAGTGCCCAAGAGACCCAGTACTTC	CASSSPDSAQETQYF
-	few	TRBJ1-2	TRBV4-1	TGCGCCAGCAGCCAAGATGAGGGGGATCGAGGAGGGTTCTATGGCTACACCTTC	CASSQDEGDRGGFYGYTF
-	once	TRBJ2-7	TRBV5-6	TGTGCCAGCAGCTTGGGCACAGGGCAACTACGAGGGCAGTACTTC	CASSLGTGQLRGQYF
TRBD2	-	TRBJ2-5	TRBV7-9	TGTGCCAGCAGCCCCTGGACTAGCGGGTTCCAAGAGACCCAGTACTTC	CASSPWTSGFQETQYF
TRBD1	few	TRBJ2-7	TRBV29-1	TGCAGCGTTGAGGACAGGGGGGAAAGCTACGAGCAGTACTTC	CSVEDRGESYEQYF
TRBD1	few	TRBJ2-5	TRBV30	TGTGCCTGGAGTCCTGAGGACAGGGGACAAGAGACCCAGTACTTC	CAWSPEDRGQETQYF
-	-	TRBJ1-5	TRBV6-6	TGTGCCAGCAGTTACGTGACAGGACTCAATCAGCCCCAGCATTTT	CASSYVTGLNQPQHF
-	-	TRBJ2-7	TRBV2	TGTGCCAGCAGGGGGTCCTACGAGCAGTACTTC	CASRGSYEQYF
TRBD1	-	TRBJ1-2	TRBV29-1	TGCAGCGTTGAAGGACAGGGAGGGTATGGCTACACCTTC	CSVEGQGGYGYTF
-	-	TRBJ1-2	TRBV6-5	TGTGCCAGCAGCGGGCCTGGAGTTAACTATGGCTACACCTTC	CASSGPGVNYGYTF
-	few	TRBJ1-5	TRBV30	TGTGCCTGGAGTGAGAACGGCAATCAGCCCCAGCATTTT	CAWSENGNQPQHF
-	few	TRBJ1-2	TRBV30	TGTGCCTGGGGACAGAACTATGGCTACACCTTC	CAWGQNYGYTF
-	few	TRBJ2-2	TRBV7-9	TGTGCCAGCAGCGCCGGGGAGCTGTTTTTT	CASSAGELFF
-	-	TRBJ1-2	TRBV6-6	TGTGCCAGCAGCCTGGACACTAACTATGGCTACACCTTC	CASSLDTNYGYTF
-	-	TRBJ2-3	TRBV4-2	TGTGCCAGCAGCCGAACAGATACGCAGTATTTT	CASSRTDTQYF
TRBD1	-	TRBJ1-2	TRBV7-9	TGTGCCAGCAGCGTACAGGGGGCTGGTGGCTACACCTTC	CASSVQGAGGYTF
TRBD2	-	TRBJ2-2	TRBV6-5	TGTGCCAGCAGTTACTCGCCGGGGGGGAACACCGGGGAGCTGTTTTTT	CASSYSPGGNTGELFF
-	-	TRBJ2-2	TRBV27	TGTGCCAGCAGTTTATCGAAAGGGGGTGAGGAGCTGTTTTTT	CASSLSKGGEELFF
TRBD1	-	TRBJ1-1	TRBV4-2	TGTGCCAGCAGCCCCGAACAGGGGGCTAGCGGCACTGAAGCTTTCTTT	CASSPEQGASGTEAFF
TRBD2	once	TRBJ2-1	TRBV4-1	TGCGCCAGCAGCCGGAGCCGACTAGCGGGGACTTACAATGAGCAGTTCTTC	CASSRSRLAGTYNEQFF
TRBD1	-	TRBJ1-1	TRBV29-1	TGCAGCGTTGAAGATATGGGACAGGGGGAATGGACTGAAGCTTTCTTT	CSVEDMGQGEWTEAFF
TRBD1	-	TRBJ2-1	TRBV5-6	TGTGCCAGCAGCTTGTGGACAGGCGCCTACAATGAGCAGTTCTTC	CASSLWTGAYNEQFF
-	-	TRBJ2-7	TRBV7-8	TGTGCCAGCAGCTTAGTGGGCGAGCAGTACTTC	CASSLVGEQYF
-	-	TRBJ1-2	TRBV2	TGTGCCAGCAGTGACGGGACCTATGGCTACACCTTC	CASSDGTYGYTF
-	-	TRBJ2-5	TRBV6-5	TGTGCCAGCAGTTACTCTTGGGAGACCCAGTACTTC	CASSYSWETQYF
-	-	TRBJ1-5	TRBV7-9	TGTGCCAGCAGCTTATGGGGTGACCAGCCCCAGCATTTT	CASSLWGDQPQHF
-	few	TRBJ2-1	TRBV30	TGTGCCTGGAGTCCCCGGGGGCTTAAGCAGTTCTTC	CAWSPRGLKQFF
TRBD1	once	TRBJ2-7	TRBV5-1	TGCGCCAGCAGCACCTACAGGGGACCTTCCTACGAGCAGTACTTC	CASSTYRGPSYEQYF
-	-	TRBJ1-2	TRBV20-1	TGCAGTGCTTCAGCCTTCACCTTC	CSASAFTF
TRBD1	-	TRBJ2-7	TRBV9	TGTGCCAGCAGCCCCCGGAGACAGGGGGACTACGAGCAGTACTTC	CASSPRRQGDYEQYF
TRBD2	-	TRBJ2-1	TRBV27	TGTGCCAGCAGTCCTCCAGCGGGGGTCCAGAACAATGAGCAGTTCTTC	CASSPPAGVQNNEQFF
-	-	TRBJ1-6	TRBV15	TGTGCCACCAGCGACACTCGACAGTCTTCACCCCTCCACTTT	CATSDTRQSSPLHF
TRBD2	-	TRBJ2-7	TRBV27	TGTGCCAGCAGTTTCGGTAGCGGGCCCTACGAGCAGTACTTC	CASSFGSGPYEQYF
-	-	TRBJ2-7	TRBV4-1	TGCGCCAGCAGCCAAGGTAACGAGCAGTACTTC	CASSQGNEQYF
-	-	TRBJ2-2	TRBV30	TGTGCCTGTAGCCAGTCCACCGGGGAGCTGTTTTTT	CACSQSTGELFF
TRBD1	-	TRBJ1-1	TRBV30	TGTGCCTGGCGGGACAGGGGATGGAACACTGAAGCTTTCTTT	CAWRDRGWNTEAFF
-	-	TRBJ2-3	TRBV15	TGTGCCACCAGCAAGGAGCGGGCGTTGGATACGCAGTATTTT	CATSKERALDTQYF
-	-	TRBJ2-2	TRBV28	TGTGCCAGCGGAGAAACCGGGGAGCTGTTTTTT	CASGETGELFF
-	few	TRBJ1-4	TRBV7-7	TGTGCCAGCAGCTTAACGGCCCAAACTAATGAAAAACTGTTTTTT	CASSLTAQTNEKLFF
TRBD1	-	TRBJ1-6	TRBV9	TGTGCCAGCAGCGTAGGACAGGGGGCGGGTTCACCCCTCCACTTT	CASSVGQGAGSPLHF